The 25 T cell receptor beta chains below come from one sample, sequenced in a study of beta chain features in type 1 diabetes. Antigens of these TCRs are unknown. The isolated RNA, all of it, was reverse transcribed, so expressed TCRB transcripts were what got sequenced. Produced via immunoSEQ multiplex PCR; TCRdb's table is partial and in-frame only. This sample has 150,000 to 200,000 clones, with 6.5% to 9.5% found just once. Whole-study results and caveats: Type 1 diabetes patients had moderately but significantly shorter TCRB CDR3s in all four CD4+ subsets.

Material: central memory CD4+ T cells from blood. The origin of the receptors is a woman aged 40 to 49 with type 1 diabetes.

Ten or more counts support this clone. The chain combines TRBV6-5 with TRBJ1-6; D is possibly TRBD1 (6 bases). The CDR3 extends over 16 amino acids. The germline gives CDR1 MNHEY, CDR2 SVGAGI. Trimming pared 0 bases from V and 7 bases from J, leaving 13 bases between. CDR3 sequence: CASSYSTGGGNSPLHF. CDR3 DNA sequence: TGTGCCAGCAGTTACTCGACAGGTGGTGGGAATTCACCCCTCCACTTT.

A few counts support this clone. V gene TRBV30 combines with J gene TRBJ2-7, with TRBD2 matching over 9 bases. CDR1 and CDR2 (germline): GTSNPN, SVGIG (reference sequence). The CDR3 is 14 amino acids. V shed 8 bases and J 3 bases; nucleotides not matched to a gene: 11. CDR3: CARAAGGASYEQYF. For the CDR3, the DNA is TGTGCCCGGGCGGCGGGGGGGGCCAGCTACGAGCAGTACTTC.

This rearrangement joins TRBV2 to TRBJ1-1; D may be TRBD1 (6 bases). CDR1 SNHLY and CDR2 FYNNEI come from the germline V gene. Trimming left V 10 bases short and J 4 bases short, with 22 bases between. The CDR3 sequence is 15 residues long. The CDR3 DNA reads TGTGCCACCTCATTCCAAGGGGGTCGGGCCACTGAAGCTTTCTTT. Encoded protein: CATSFQGGRATEAFF.

This clone was observed a few times. The J gene is TRBJ2-2, the V gene TRBV28; D ambiguous. The CDR3 has 14 amino acids. V lost 6 bases to trimming and J lost 3 bases, with 11 bases between them. Germline-derived CDR1 and CDR2 are MDHEN and SYDVKM. For the CDR3, the DNA is TGTGCCAGCAGGTCAACGAGTGACACCGGGGAGCTGTTTTTT. Translation: CASRSTSDTGELFF.

This clone has a handful of counts. V usage is TRBV28 and J usage is TRBJ2-7; 8 bases map to TRBD1. V was clipped by 1 base and J by 0 bases; unmatched bases: 8. CDR1 is MDHEN and CDR2 is SYDVKM in the germline V gene. The CDR3 sequence is 17 residues long. Here the CDR3 reads CASSLYSGGIGSYEQYF. The CDR3 DNA follows: TGTGCCAGCAGTTTATACTCAGGGGGCATTGGCTCCTACGAGCAGTACTTC. Using reference TRBV28 and TRBJ2-7 for the parts outside the CDR3, the full variable domain is DVKVTQSSRYLVKRTGEKVFLECVQDMDHENMFWYRQDPGLGLRLIYFSYDVKMKEKGDIPEGYSVSREKKERFSLILESASTNQTSMYLCASSLYSGGIGSYEQYFGPGTRLTVT.

This rearrangement joins TRBV9 to TRBJ1-2, with TRBD1 as a possible D gene (5 bases). The germline gives CDR1 SGDLS, CDR2 YYNGEE. The CDR3 consists of 13 residues. V was pared by 2 bases and J by 7 bases, with 12 bases between. The CDR3 loop reads CASSVAGQGGYTF. The CDR3 DNA is TGTGCCAGCAGCGTCGCAGGGCAGGGTGGCTACACCTTC.

This clone was detected only a few times. J is TRBJ1-1 and V is TRBV18; D is undetermined. Germline assignment: CDR1 KGHSH and CDR2 LQKENI. Trimming pared 1 base from V and 3 bases from J, leaving 6 bases between. The CDR3 has 13 amino acids. CDR3 coding DNA: TGTGCCAGCTCACCACAACAGTACACTGAAGCTTTCTTT. Residues: CASSPQQYTEAFF.

This clone occurred a few times. The CDR3 sequence is CASTPGVNTEAFF. For the CDR3, the DNA is TGTGCCAGCACCCCGGGGGTGAACACTGAAGCTTTCTTT. The rearrangement links TRBV6-5 to TRBJ1-1; TRBD1 is a possible D gene (5 bases). There are 13 residues in the CDR3. Deletions cut 7 bases from V and 0 bases from J, with 9 bases between. Germline V gene sequence: CDR1 MNHEY, CDR2 SVGAGI.

This clone came up a few times. The J gene is TRBJ1-2, the V gene TRBV7-9, with TRBD1 as a possible D gene (6 bases). Germline CDR1 SEHNR, CDR2 FQNEAQ (reference sequence). V lost 3 bases, J lost 5 bases, and 25 bases lay in between. The CDR3 loop spans 18 amino acids. The DNA of the CDR3 is TGTGCCAGCAGCTTGAACGACAGGAGAGGGGGTAGGGGGTATGGCTACACCTTC. Translated, it gives CASSLNDRRGGRGYGYTF.

In its sample, this clone was seen a few times. V gene TRBV15 combines with J gene TRBJ2-1; D is unresolved. CDR3 length: 15 residues. Germline values: CDR1 LNHNV, CDR2 YYDKDF (reference sequence). V shed 0 bases and J shed 1 base, with 7 bases lying between them. The CDR3 coding sequence is TGTGCCACCAGCAGAGAAACCGGGTCCTACAATGAGCAGTTCTTC. Amino acid sequence: CATSRETGSYNEQFF.

This clone was found a few times. DNA of the CDR3: TGTGCCAGCACCACTAGCGGGAGTAATACAGATACGCAGTATTTT. It is translated as CASTTSGSNTDTQYF. The chain employs TRBV5-6 and TRBJ2-3; 11 positions agree with TRBD2. Germline CDR1 is SGHDT and CDR2 is YYEEEE. The CDR3 spans 15 residues. V shed 6 bases and J 3 bases; nucleotides not matched to a gene: 6.

This clone was seen only a few times. The chain recombines TRBV7-9 with TRBJ1-2; 7 bases align to TRBD1. This CDR3 is 13 amino acids long. V dropped 5 bases and J dropped 8; count of bases not matched to a gene: 8. Germline assignment: CDR1 SEHNR and CDR2 FQNEAQ (reference sequence). The chain's CDR3 is CASSLQGLGGYTF. The CDR3 DNA reads TGTGCCAGCAGCCTACAGGGGTTGGGGGGCTACACCTTC.

The V call is TRBV7-9, the J call TRBJ2-1, with D possibly matching TRBD2 (5 bases). The CDR3 length is 15 residues. The V and J ends lost 1 base and 0 bases respectively, with 7 bases between them. Germline lookup yields CDR1 SEHNR and CDR2 FQNEAQ (reference sequence). The CDR3 spells CASSLVAGSYNEQFF. CDR3 coding DNA: TGTGCCAGCAGCTTAGTGGCGGGCTCCTACAATGAGCAGTTCTTC.

This clone has just a few counts. V usage is TRBV27 and J usage is TRBJ2-1, with D uncertain. Trimming removed 3 bases from V and 8 bases from J, with 8 bases in between. The CDR3 spans 12 residues. The germline CDR1 and CDR2 sequences are MNHEY and SMNVEV (reference sequence). CDR3 in DNA: TGTGCCAGCAGTTTTAGTCTGGATGAGCAGTTCTTC. This encodes CASSFSLDEQFF.

This chain links TRBV9 with TRBJ2-2, with TRBD2 as a possible D gene (5 bases). The CDR3 spans 14 residues. V was shortened by 4 bases and J by 7 bases, with 14 bases between the two germline ends. Germline CDR1 and CDR2: SGDLS and YYNGEE. The CDR3 DNA sequence: TGTGCCAGCAGCTTATCCCGACGGGACGGGGAGCTGTTTTTT. The encoded protein is CASSLSRRDGELFF. Variable domain in full (rest from reference TRBV9 and TRBJ2-2): DSGVTQTPKHLITATGQRVTLRCSPRSGDLSVYWYQQSLDQGLQFLIQYYNGEERAKGNILERFSAQQFPDLHSELNLSSLELGDSALYFCASSLSRRDGELFFGEGSRLTVL.

The gene calls are TRBV14 and TRBJ1-1, with TRBD1 as a possible D gene (6 bases). The CDR3 has 15 residues. The ends were cut back, 4 bases at V and 1 base at J, with 13 bases in the middle. Germline V CDR1 and CDR2: SGHDN, FVKESK. CDR3 loop: CASSRRDRWNTEAFF. As DNA, the CDR3 is TGTGCCAGCAGCCGTAGAGACAGGTGGAACACTGAAGCTTTCTTT.

This clone was seen only a few times. The chain has TRBV14 and TRBJ1-2, with a weak D call TRBD1 (6 bases). Trimming cost V 4 bases and J 4 bases, with 13 bases left between them. CDR1 is SGHDN and CDR2 is FVKESK in the germline V gene. This CDR3 contains 14 residues. CDR3 bases: TGTGCCAGCAGCCCAGGGGACCGGCCCTATGGCTACACCTTC. Its protein is CASSPGDRPYGYTF.

This clone was observed a handful of times. The V call is TRBV23-1, the J call TRBJ2-2; 7 bases are shared with TRBD1. Being an ORF, TRBV23-1 has a function that is uncertain. Losses at the gene ends were 4 bases for V and 3 bases for J; bases not matched to a gene: 5. The CDR3 length is 15 residues. In nucleotides, the CDR3 is TGCGCCAGCAGTCGGTCGACAGGGTACACCGGGGAGCTGTTTTTT. The encoded protein is CASSRSTGYTGELFF.

In its sample, this clone was seen many times. The chain carries TRBV5-4 and TRBJ2-7, with 9 nucleotides matching TRBD1. Germline assignment: CDR1 SGHNT and CDR2 YYREEE (reference sequence). With V trimmed by 7 bases and J by 4 bases, 9 bases remained unmatched. The CDR3 is 14 amino acids. The CDR3 DNA sequence: TGTGCCAGCGCTCGGGACAGGGACACGTACGAGCAGTACTTC. Translated: CASARDRDTYEQYF.

This clone appeared a few times. The genes are TRBV7-2 and TRBJ1-4; D gene unclear. The CDR3 has 15 amino acids. Trimming took off 2 bases at V and 0 bases at J, with 7 bases between the two ends. In germline, CDR1 is SGHTA, CDR2 FQGNSA. DNA of the CDR3: TGTGCCAGCAGCTTACCCGGTGCAACTAATGAAAAACTGTTTTTT. It yields the protein CASSLPGATNEKLFF.

This clone was detected many times. The chain uses TRBV4-1 and TRBJ2-1; 7 bases are a match to TRBD1. The V segment lost 4 bases and the J segment 9 bases; nucleotides outside the gene matches: 9. In germline, CDR1 is MGHRA, CDR2 YSYEKL. CDR3 length equals 14 residues. The CDR3 DNA follows: TGCGCCAGCAGCCGGAACGTACAGGGGCCTGAGCAGTTCTTC. This translates into CASSRNVQGPEQFF.

The V and J genes are TRBV9 and TRBJ2-1; 10 positions match TRBD2. CDR1 and CDR2 (germline): SGDLS, YYNGEE. This CDR3 is 19 amino acids long. Losses at the gene ends were 0 bases for V and 0 bases for J; bases not matched to a gene: 9. CDR3: CASSVGSGRAGSSYNEQFF. DNA of the CDR3: TGTGCCAGCAGCGTAGGGAGCGGGAGGGCCGGGAGCTCCTACAATGAGCAGTTCTTC.

This clone was recorded a few times. This rearrangement joins TRBV30 to TRBJ1-1; D gene ambiguous. Trimming removed 0 bases from V and 7 bases from J, with 6 bases in between. Germline V gives CDR1 GTSNPN, CDR2 SVGIG (reference sequence). This CDR3 spans 11 amino acids. CDR3 residues: CAWSVSGEAFF. The CDR3 region has the DNA TGTGCCTGGAGTGTATCAGGTGAAGCTTTCTTT.

This clone was seen a handful of times. The genes are TRBV28 and TRBJ2-7; 7 bases line up with TRBD1. The CDR3 is made up of 11 amino acids. Germline V gene data show CDR1 as MDHEN and CDR2 as SYDVKM. V shed 8 bases, J shed 5 bases, and the junction held 3 bases outside the gene matches. The CDR3 sequence is CASSTGDEQYF. CDR3 DNA: TGTGCCAGCTCAACAGGGGACGAGCAGTACTTC.

This clone was recorded a few times. The rearrangement joins TRBV7-2 to TRBJ2-7; D is perhaps TRBD2 (6 bases). The CDR3 is made up of 14 amino acids. Between the trimmed V and J ends, which lost 1 base and 2 bases, there was a span of 9 bases. Germline V gene sequence: CDR1 SGHTA, CDR2 FQGNSA. This CDR3 reads CASSLVAATYEQYF. In nucleotides, the CDR3 is TGTGCCAGCAGCTTAGTAGCGGCAACCTACGAGCAGTACTTC.